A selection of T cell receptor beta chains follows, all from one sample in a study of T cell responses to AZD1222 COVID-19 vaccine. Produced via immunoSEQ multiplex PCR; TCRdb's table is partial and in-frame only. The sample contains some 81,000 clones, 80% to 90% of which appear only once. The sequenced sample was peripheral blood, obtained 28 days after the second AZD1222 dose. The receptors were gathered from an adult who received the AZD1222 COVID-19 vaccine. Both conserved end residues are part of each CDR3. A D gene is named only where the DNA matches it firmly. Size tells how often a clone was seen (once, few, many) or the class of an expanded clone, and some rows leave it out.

TGTGCCAGCAGTCCCCGGGCCCAGAACACTGAAGCTTTCTTT | CASSPRAQNTEAFF | TRBV27 | few | TRBJ1-1 | -
TGTGCCAGCAGCCGGGACAGGGCGAATGAAAAACTGTTTTTT | CASSRDRANEKLFF | TRBV28 | - | TRBJ1-4 | TRBD1
TGTGCCAGCAACCGACAGGGGGCCACCGGGGAGCTGTTTTTT | CASNRQGATGELFF | TRBV9 | once | TRBJ2-2 | TRBD1
TGTGCCAGCAGCGCCCCCCTTAATGCTGAAGCTTTCTTT | CASSAPLNAEAFF | TRBV3-1/TRBV3-2 | - | TRBJ1-1 | -
TGTGCCTGGAGTGTATCCATCAATCAGCCCCAGCATTTT | CAWSVSINQPQHF | TRBV30 | once | TRBJ1-5 | -
TGTGCCTGGGACCGATCCTACGAGCAGTACTTC | CAWDRSYEQYF | TRBV30 | - | TRBJ2-7 | -
TGCGCCAGCAGCCAAGATCTACGGGGAAATATCTACAATGAGCAGTTCTTC | CASSQDLRGNIYNEQFF | TRBV4-1 | - | TRBJ2-1 | -
TGTGCCAGTAGGGACAGGGACAATTCACCCCTCCACTTT | CASRDRDNSPLHF | TRBV19 | - | TRBJ1-6 | TRBD1
TGTGCCAGCAGCTTAGTTATCAGGGGCGGCTGGGAGAACGGGGAGCTGTTTTTT | CASSLVIRGGWENGELFF | TRBV7-2 | - | TRBJ2-2 | -
TGTGCCAGCAGCCCCCAGGAACGGTCACCCCTCCACTTT | CASSPQERSPLHF | TRBV11-1 | - | TRBJ1-6 | -
TGTGCCAGCAGCCAAGATGCAAGGCAGGGAAACACCATATATTTT | CASSQDARQGNTIYF | TRBV3-1/TRBV3-2 | - | TRBJ1-3 | -
TGTGCCAGCAGCTTATTAGTCGGGAAGAATAATGAGCAGTTCTTC | CASSLLVGKNNEQFF | TRBV7-9 | - | TRBJ2-1 | -
TGTGCTAGTGGTTTCTCGACAGGGGGCACCGGGGAGCTGTTTTTT | CASGFSTGGTGELFF | TRBV12-5 | - | TRBJ2-2 | TRBD1
TGTGCCAGCAGCCCGGTGTCCAGGAATCCTGGCTACACCTTC | CASSPVSRNPGYTF | TRBV11-1 | - | TRBJ1-2 | -
TGTGCCAGCAGCTTAGCGGGGGTCAACTACGAGCAGTACTTC | CASSLAGVNYEQYF | TRBV7-3 | - | TRBJ2-7 | TRBD2
TGTGCCATCAGTGATGCAGAGAACACTGAAGCTTTCTTT | CAISDAENTEAFF | TRBV10-3 | - | TRBJ1-1 | -
TGTGCCAGCAGCTTGTCGGCGGTAGCCAAAAACATTCAGTACTTC | CASSLSAVAKNIQYF | TRBV7-8 | - | TRBJ2-4 | -
TGTGCCAGCAGCTTAGCGGTTGGACAGACGAGGCTCCACTTT | CASSLAVGQTRLHF | TRBV11-2 | - | TRBJ1-6 | -
TGTGCCAGCAGCCCGGCGCCTGCGGGAGGCCCAGATACGCAGTATTTT | CASSPAPAGGPDTQYF | TRBV7-8 | - | TRBJ2-3 | TRBD2
TGCGCCAGCAGCTTGGCCGGGAATACGAACACCGGGGAGCTGTTTTTT | CASSLAGNTNTGELFF | TRBV5-1 | once | TRBJ2-2 | -
TGTGCCTGGAGTCGACAGGACAATTCACCCCTCCACTTT | CAWSRQDNSPLHF | TRBV30 | once | TRBJ1-6 | -
TGTGCCAGCAGCCAGACAGGGAGCCGAAACACCATATATTTT | CASSQTGSRNTIYF | TRBV3-1/TRBV3-2 | - | TRBJ1-3 | TRBD1
TGCGCCAGCAGCTTCGGGTGGGGACGGAAGAATTCACCCCTCCACTTT | CASSFGWGRKNSPLHF | TRBV5-1 | - | TRBJ1-6 | -
TGTGCCACCGAGACAGATACCGGGGAGCTGTTTTTT | CATETDTGELFF | TRBV19 | - | TRBJ2-2 | -
TGTGCCAGCAGCTCAAGGGGGGCAGGCCTTAATGAAAAACTGTTTTTT | CASSSRGAGLNEKLFF | TRBV7-9 | - | TRBJ1-4 | -
TGTGCCAGTAGTATAGGAGGCGGGCAGCCCCAGCATTTT | CASSIGGGQPQHF | TRBV19 | - | TRBJ1-5 | -
TGCGCCAGCAGCTCAGGGGGGCCCTATGGCTACACCTTC | CASSSGGPYGYTF | TRBV5-1 | - | TRBJ1-2 | TRBD1
TGTGCCTGGAGTGTACCCGGGAGGGTCTCCGGGGAGCTGTTTTTT | CAWSVPGRVSGELFF | TRBV30 | once | TRBJ2-2 | TRBD2
TGTGCCAGCAGCCCGGGACTAGGGGAATACGAGCAGTACTTC | CASSPGLGEYEQYF | TRBV9 | - | TRBJ2-7 | TRBD2
TGTGCCAGCAGTTATACTATCTATGGCTACACCTTC | CASSYTIYGYTF | TRBV6-2/TRBV6-3 | few | TRBJ1-2 | -
TGTGCCAGCAGGTTTCTCAGCGACCTATACAATGAGCAGTTCTTC | CASRFLSDLYNEQFF | TRBV28 | - | TRBJ2-1 | -
TGTGCCAGTTCCTCTCGGCAGGCAAATGAAAAACTGTTTTTT | CASSSRQANEKLFF | TRBV19 | - | TRBJ1-4 | -